This T cell receptor beta chain was recorded in a study of blood T cell repertoires in COVID-19. Background on the study: PBMCs, B-cell-depleted T cells, or T cells provided the cDNA or gDNA that made up the material.

Sequencing was performed with immunoSEQ multiplex PCR; in TCRdb, only in-frame clones are kept and a portion is missing. This sample has 64,000 or so clones, with approximately 83% found just once. This clone was recorded only once. Germline CDR1 is SNHLY and CDR2 is FYNNEI. V lost 0 bases to trimming and J lost 3 bases; unmatched junction nucleotides: 2. This CDR3 is 14 amino acids long. This clonotype was obtained from a man in his forties or fifties with acute or convalescent COVID-19. Sequencing was carried out using peripheral blood. This rearrangement joins TRBV2 to TRBJ2-7; 7 bases map to TRBD1. CDR3 in DNA: TGTGCCAGCAGTGAAGCCCAGGGGGTCTACGAGCAGTACTTC. Its translation: CASSEAQGVYEQYF.